What follows describes a single TCR beta chain. This clone's antigen is unknown. No quality values exist for individual bases; no much larger clone is one base distant. These data are taken from a study of blood T cell repertoires in COVID-19 (dated by TCRdb to between 2020 and 2021). With regard to the full study: Collaborator samples came from the United States, Italy and Spain and covered acute and convalescent phases of COVID-19. The prospective study material was composed of cDNA or gDNA derived from T cells, B-cell-depleted T cells, or PBMCs. The dataset comprised deeply sampled blood TCRbeta repertoires from subjects exposed to, actively infected with, or recovered from COVID-19. A freely available public database, intended as a resource for researchers studying the immune response to SARS-CoV-2, is where the repertoires were released. Samples were obtained from the ongoing ImmuneRACE study (first 160 participants) and from roughly 1,300 subjects provided by 6 global collaborators. Nearly every sample came with metadata listing a de-identified subject ID, COVID-19 status, age in years and sex. Where available, HLA class I and class II types were obtained from metadata supplied by the sample provider rather than from assay-based typing.

TCRbeta CDR3 regions were amplified from genomic DNA by means of the immunoSEQ Assay, a bias-controlled multiplex PCR. Per the original workflow: Nucleated cell counts per sample were estimated from amplification of reference gene primers within the assay. Sequence reads were collapsed and filtered to measure the absolute abundance of every unique TCRbeta CDR3 rearrangement. For each sample, productive Simpson clonality was calculated as the square root of Simpson's diversity index across productive rearrangements. TCRdb mirrors the immuneACCESS table, restricted to in-frame sequences. Some clones are absent from its copies; in checked studies, under half trace to an unresolved V gene, and the reason for the others is unknown. For V, J and clone size, that table is used; D and trimming come from the DNA. Within this sample are 150,000 to 200,000 clones, with more than 75% of them counted one time only. In total, the top ten clones hold less than 2.5% of the sample.

Whole blood was collected in K2EDTA tubes by collaborating institutions according to the institutions' own protocols. Collaborator samples were shipped for TCRbeta analysis as frozen whole blood, isolated PBMCs, or DNA extracted from either sample type. The study at large found these results: Clinical and demographic metadata were provided uncurated, with the amount varying by source and participant.

The TCR was taken from a man between 18 and 35 years old with acute or convalescent COVID-19. Sequencing was performed on peripheral blood.

Here the CDR3 is given as CATRRTMTPQETQYF. The sequenced DNA is TGTGCCACCAGGAGAACAATGACTCCTCAAGAGACCCAGTACTTC. The chain employs TRBV24-1 and TRBJ2-5, with the D gene not clear enough to name. The CDR3 holds 15 amino acids from the cysteine to the phenylalanine. Of the read, only the CDR3 DNA is kept; its 45 bases are in frame from base 1. Between the V and J ends, shortened by 7 bases and 2 bases respectively, the junction contains 16 bases. Based on the germline V gene, the CDR1 and CDR2 sequences are KGHDR and SFDVKD.